These 24 T cell receptor beta chains were all obtained from the same sample, sequenced in a study of CD8 T cells in Susac syndrome. Random-hexamer reverse transcription was applied to about 0.45 to 1 ug RNA. A single record per CDR3 protein comes from TCRdb applying MiXCR to the immunoSEQ multiplex PCR reads. The sample has 150,000 to 200,000 distinct CDR3 sequences, roughly 94% seen once. The sample comprised CD4+ T cells from PBMCs. These receptors all come from a human donor with multiple sclerosis.

The rearrangement links TRBV4-3 to TRBJ2-3; D possibly corresponds to TRBD1 (6 bases). Germline CDR1 reads LGHNA; CDR2 reads YSLEER. CDR3 length: 17 residues. V was trimmed by 4 bases and J by 6 bases, leaving 23 bases between them. In nucleotides, the CDR3 is TGCGCCAGCAGCCCGATCGGGACACTAAACCCCTTCGATACGCAGTATTTT. This encodes CASSPIGTLNPFDTQYF.

The chain recombines TRBV6-1 with TRBJ1-5, with D unclear. The CDR3 loop spans 15 amino acids. Germline V gene sequence: CDR1 MNHNS, CDR2 SASEGT. Trimming shortened V by 3 bases and J by 8 bases, and 17 bases separated the two germline ends. CDR3 bases: TGTGCCAGCAGTGATGGTGGCAAGGCTTATGAGCCCCAGCATTTT. Amino acids: CASSDGGKAYEPQHF.

The chain couples TRBV6-6 to TRBJ1-5; D possibly corresponds to TRBD1 (5 bases). This CDR3 comprises 13 residues. Trimming stripped 8 bases from V and 6 bases from J, with 14 bases between. Germline values: CDR1 MNHNY, CDR2 SVGAGI (reference sequence). CDR3 amino acids: CASHKAGSQPQHF. CDR3 nucleotides: TGTGCCAGCCATAAAGCAGGGTCTCAGCCCCAGCATTTT.

The chain employs TRBV7-9 and TRBJ2-5; 7 nucleotides match TRBD1. The germline CDR1 and CDR2 sequences are SEHNR and FQNEAQ (reference sequence). CDR3 length equals 14 residues. V lost 6 bases and J lost 2; bases outside the gene matches: 6. The DNA for the CDR3 is TGTGCCAGCAGAGAGGGACAGATGCAAGAGACCCAGTACTTC. It yields the protein CASREGQMQETQYF.

V is TRBV7-6 and J is TRBJ2-1, with TRBD2 as a possible D gene (5 bases). Germline CDR1 is SGHVS and CDR2 is FNYEAQ. Between the trimmed V and J ends, which lost 2 bases and 10 bases, there was a span of 12 bases. The CDR3 totals 13 residues. Here the CDR3 reads CASSLSEGHEQFF. The CDR3 DNA sequence: TGTGCCAGCAGCTTATCAGAGGGCCACGAGCAGTTCTTC.

This sequence joins TRBV25-1 and TRBJ2-6, with D unresolved. This CDR3 has 17 amino acids. V was cut by 1 base and J by 0 bases, with 10 bases left in between. Germline values: CDR1 MGHDK, CDR2 SYGVNS. The CDR3 DNA reads as TGTGCCAGCAGTGAATCCGGACGCCGCTCTGGGGCCAACGTCCTGACTTTC. Translating gives CASSESGRRSGANVLTF.

The V gene is TRBV28, the J gene TRBJ2-5; unclear D gene. Germline lookup yields CDR1 MDHEN and CDR2 SYDVKM. Trimming pared 8 bases from V and 6 bases from J, leaving 13 bases between. The length of the CDR3 is 12 residues. CDR3 coding DNA: TGTGCCAGCCGGACCCCCTCGAAGACCCAGTACTTC. It yields the protein CASRTPSKTQYF.

The CDR3 nucleotides read TGTGCCAGCAGACCGAGGACTAGCGGGAGGGGTAGGTCCTACGAGCAGTACTTC. Translating gives CASRPRTSGRGRSYEQYF. The chain employs TRBV7-2 and TRBJ2-7; TRBD2 matches at 15 bases. CDR3 length: 18 residues. V shed 6 bases and J 1 base; nucleotides not matched to a gene: 10. Germline V gives CDR1 SGHTA, CDR2 FQGNSA.

In its sample, this clonotype was seen once. The chain employs TRBV29-1 and TRBJ1-3; D is perhaps TRBD1 (5 bases). Germline CDR1 SQVTM, CDR2 ANQGSEA. The CDR3 totals 11 residues. Trimming cost V 4 bases and J 10 bases, with 11 bases left between them. The CDR3, as DNA: TGCAGCGTTGTTCTAGGGGATACCATATATTTT. Its translation is CSVVLGDTIYF. Full variable domain (outside the CDR3, taken from reference TRBV29-1 and TRBJ1-3): SAVISQKPSRDICQRGTSLTIQCQVDSQVTMMFWYRQQPGQSLTLIATANQGSEATYESGFVIDKFPISRPNLTFSTLTVSNMSPEDSSIYLCSVVLGDTIYFGEGSWLTVV.

This chain links TRBV29-1 with TRBJ2-7; D is perhaps TRBD1 or TRBD2 (5 bases each). This CDR3 has 12 residues. Germline values: CDR1 SQVTM, CDR2 ANQGSEA. V lost 7 bases and J lost 0, with 10 bases in between. CDR3 residues: CSARGDSYEQYF. CDR3 coding DNA: TGCAGCGCTCGGGGCGACTCCTACGAGCAGTACTTC.

This clonotype appeared a few times. The V gene is TRBV12-3 or TRBV12-4, the J gene TRBJ2-5; 7 bases align to TRBD1. Trimming at V came to 6 bases and at J to 4 bases, leaving 5 bases not matched to a gene. The CDR3 extends over 13 amino acids. The CDR3 region has the DNA TGTGCCAGCAGCTCCCAGGGGGTAGAGACCCAGTACTTC. It specifies CASSSQGVETQYF.

The CDR3 loop is CASSPLGTVNTEAFF. The CDR3 DNA is TGCGCCAGCAGCCCACTCGGGACAGTGAACACTGAAGCTTTCTTT. The V and J genes are TRBV5-1 and TRBJ1-1, with 7 positions matching TRBD1. The CDR3 runs 15 residues. CDR1 and CDR2 (germline): SGHRS, YFSETQ. Trimming removed 4 bases from V and 0 bases from J; junction bases left unmatched: 6.

Details on this clonotype: The limits of the CDR3 on the DNA are not certain, so only TCRdb's listed CDR3 is given. The chain recombines TRBV5-1 with TRBJ2-2; the tabulated D call, TRBD1, remains unverified against the DNA. A total of 15 residues make up the CDR3, ends included. Germline CDR1 and CDR2: SGHRS and YFSETQ. Here the CDR3 reads CASSRGTATPGSCFF.

The gene calls are TRBV18 and TRBJ2-7; 7 bases line up with TRBD2. V lost 3 bases to trimming and J lost 7 bases; unmatched junction nucleotides: 9. The length of the CDR3 is 14 residues. Germline CDR1 KGHSH, CDR2 LQKENI. This CDR3 reads CASSPTGREKEQYF. The CDR3 coding sequence is TGTGCCAGCTCACCGACTGGGCGGGAGAAAGAGCAGTACTTC.

The gene calls are TRBV4-1 and TRBJ2-7, with D tentatively TRBD2 (6 bases). The germline CDR1 and CDR2 sequences are MGHRA and YSYEKL. This CDR3 is 17 amino acids long. V lost 0 bases and J lost 5, with 20 bases in between. The chain's CDR3 is CASSQDPSRPWEDEQYF. In nucleotides, the CDR3 is TGCGCCAGCAGCCAAGATCCTTCTCGACCTTGGGAGGACGAGCAGTACTTC.

The V and J genes are TRBV4-2 and TRBJ1-2; D not certain. Germline lookup yields CDR1 LGHNA and CDR2 YNFKEQ. CDR3 length: 14 residues. Between the trimmed V and J ends, which lost 4 bases and 8 bases, there was a span of 17 bases. In DNA, the CDR3 is TGTGCCAGCAGCCCCGAAGGGATCGTTTCGGGCTACACCTTC. It codes for CASSPEGIVSGYTF.

J is TRBJ1-1 and V is TRBV6-2 or TRBV6-3; D gene uncertain. Germline V gene data show CDR1 as MNHEY and CDR2 as SVGEGT. The CDR3 contains 14 residues. Trimming took 7 bases from V and 1 from J, leaving 13 bases between them. In DNA, the CDR3 is TGTGCCAGCACTCTTTTCAGCGGGAACACTGAAGCTTTCTTT. It encodes CASTLFSGNTEAFF.

The rearrangement uses TRBV12-3 or TRBV12-4 and TRBJ1-2, with D unresolved. The CDR3 covers 13 residues. Trimming cost V 6 bases and J 2 bases, with 10 bases left between them. The CDR3 spells CASRTGSNYGYTF. The CDR3 bases are TGTGCCAGCAGAACCGGTTCCAACTATGGCTACACCTTC.

The gene calls are TRBV11-1 and TRBJ2-3, with D unresolved. V was pared by 8 bases and J by 3 bases, with 15 bases between. The CDR3 extends over 14 amino acids. Germline V gene data show CDR1 as SGHAT and CDR2 as FQDESV (reference sequence). The CDR3 region is CASALGESTDTQYF. The CDR3 coding sequence is TGTGCCAGCGCCCTTGGGGAATCTACAGATACGCAGTATTTT.

As DNA, the CDR3 is TGTGCCAGCAGCTTAACAGGTACCCACGAGCAGTACTTC. The encoded protein is CASSLTGTHEQYF. This chain connects TRBV7-9 to TRBJ2-7; D is possibly TRBD1 (5 bases). Germline assignment: CDR1 SEHNR and CDR2 FQNEAQ (reference sequence). The CDR3 contains 13 residues. V gave up 2 bases and J gave up 5 bases, with 10 bases separating them.

The J gene is TRBJ2-3, the V gene TRBV20-1, with no clear D. The CDR3 runs 14 residues. In germline, CDR1 is DFQATT, CDR2 SNEGSKA (reference sequence). The CDR3 nucleotides are TGCTCGGGCCTACGGTCCGGGAGCACAGATACGCAGTATTTT. Encoded protein: CSGLRSGSTDTQYF.

The chain uses TRBV2 and TRBJ1-1, with D hard to call. CDR1 is SNHLY and CDR2 is FYNNEI in the germline V gene. Trimming shortened V by 9 bases and J by 8 bases, and 13 bases separated the two germline ends. CDR3 size: 11 residues. The CDR3 here is CASQELAEAFF. In DNA, the CDR3 is TGTGCCAGTCAGGAGCTTGCCGAAGCTTTCTTT.

The genes are TRBV29-1 and TRBJ1-2; the D is unclear. Germline V gives CDR1 SQVTM, CDR2 ANQGSEA. The CDR3 runs 12 residues. V was pared by 7 bases and J by 2 bases, with 11 bases between. CDR3 sequence: CSADGLNYGYTF. CDR3 nucleotides: TGCAGCGCCGACGGACTGAACTATGGCTACACCTTC. The whole variable domain, filled in from reference TRBV29-1 and TRBJ1-2, reads SAVISQKPSRDICQRGTSLTIQCQVDSQVTMMFWYRQQPGQSLTLIATANQGSEATYESGFVIDKFPISRPNLTFSTLTVSNMSPEDSSIYLCSADGLNYGYTFGSGTRLTVV.

This clonotype was detected once. The chain is built from TRBV6-5 and TRBJ2-5; TRBD1 matches at 9 bases. Germline CDR1 reads MNHEY; CDR2 reads SVGAGI. CDR3 length equals 15 residues. Trimming removed 11 bases from V and 4 bases from J; junction bases left unmatched: 14. CDR3 amino acids: CAARTSGTGSETQYF. The CDR3 DNA follows: TGTGCCGCACGGACAAGTGGGACAGGGTCAGAGACCCAGTACTTC.